This TCR beta chain was captured by sequencing in a study of cytomegalovirus exposure and HLA in healthy donors. On this clone itself: Antigen unknown.

Trimming took off 7 bases at V and 3 bases at J, with 16 bases between the two ends. Germline V gene sequence: CDR1 SNHLY, CDR2 FYNNEI. The CDR3 consists of 15 residues. A multiplex PCR was run with 60 Vbeta primers and 13 Jbeta primers. Repertoires were generated with immunoSEQ multiplex PCR, while TCRdb's copy carries only in-frame clones and drops some. The data hold approximately 120,000 clones, with about 80% observed a single time. Study-level points and caveats: The CMV antigen specificity of a few CMV-associated chains was confirmed through in vitro analysis. The study assumed roughly uniform donor sequencing depth for presence/absence analyses.

This chain uses TRBV2 with TRBJ2-1, with TRBD2 as a possible D gene (6 bases). Sequencing used PBMCs. The TCR was taken from a woman in her 40s in good health and CMV-seropositive. The CDR3 spells CASNGGLANYNEQFF. DNA for the CDR3: TGTGCCAGCAATGGAGGGCTAGCCAACTACAATGAGCAGTTCTTC.